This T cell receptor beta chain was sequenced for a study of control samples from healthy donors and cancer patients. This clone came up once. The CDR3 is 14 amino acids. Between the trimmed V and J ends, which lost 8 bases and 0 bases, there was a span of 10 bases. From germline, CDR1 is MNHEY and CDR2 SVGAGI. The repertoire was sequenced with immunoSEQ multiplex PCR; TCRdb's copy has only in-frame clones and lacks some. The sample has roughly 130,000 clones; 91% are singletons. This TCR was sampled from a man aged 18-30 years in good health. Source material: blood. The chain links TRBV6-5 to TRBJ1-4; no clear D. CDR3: CASGRDATNEKLFF. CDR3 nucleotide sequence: TGTGCCAGCGGGAGGGATGCAACTAATGAAAAACTGTTTTTT.